This T cell receptor (beta chain) comes out of a study of shared clonotypes between healthy human individuals. Study conclusions and caveats: Non-shared clonotypes had lower generation probabilities than clonotypes shared by all four sorted-subset donors.

Adult Caucasians living in Nashville, Tennessee made up all of the donors. Concerning this clone: The antigen remains undetermined.

Template for every sorted-subset replicate PCR totaled around 210 ng DNA, about 30,000 T cell genomes. TCRdb keeps only in-frame clones here, not all; method: immunoSEQ multiplex PCR. The sample has under 200,000 clones, roughly 93% seen once. Sequencing was done on a sample of naive CD4+ T cells sorted from blood. Specified subset: CD45RA+ positively selected. This clonotype was sampled from a woman between 25 and 40 years old in good health.

The CDR3 sequence is CASSSGTGSNSNQPQHF. In DNA, the CDR3 is TGTGCCAGCAGTTCGGGGACAGGGAGTAATAGCAATCAGCCCCAGCATTTT. The chain uses TRBV28 and TRBJ1-5, with TRBD1 identical over 9 bases. The germline V gene has CDR1 MDHEN and CDR2 SYDVKM. J gave up 0 bases and V 4 bases, and 7 bases lay outside the gene matches. This CDR3 has 17 residues.